Listed here is a single T cell receptor (beta chain). Its recognized antigen is unknown. The record originates from a study of alternative splicing in chronic myeloid leukemia remission (dated by TCRdb to between 2020 and 2021). Background on the whole study: Remission specimens from the trials were collected at major or complete molecular response, at 12 or 24 months of TKI therapy. RNA sequencing was used to profile peripheral blood obtained from chronic-phase CML patients at diagnosis and at remission, and the resulting profiles were compared with those of healthy donors. The RESIST (imatinib), ENESTxtnd (nilotinib) and PINNACLE (nilotinib plus pegylated interferon) trials supplied nine diagnostic specimens along with matched remission specimens. The median age was around 50 years at diagnosis, under 60 at remission and approximately 36 for the healthy controls. For the trials, the diagnostic specimens consisted of total leukocytes from peripheral blood that had been collected in EDTA. The French Persistem study contributed nine CML samples, of which seven were diagnostic and two were matched remission samples. Female/male counts of 11/5 were recorded for diagnosis samples, 8/3 for remission samples and 2/4 for controls. Trizol was used to extract total RNA from peripheral blood mononuclear cells of the diagnosis, remission and control samples.

Library method: bulk RNA-seq. The TruSeq Stranded RNA sample prep kit was used to generate libraries of poly-A-enriched mRNA from an input of 0.8 to 1 ug total RNA. Every sample was sequenced in triplicate, with paired-end sequencing run on a HiSeq 2500. A read length of 125 nucleotides per mate was used for RNA-seq. As for how the authors treated the data: Reads were trimmed and aligned to hg38 using STAR v2.7, and quality control was done with FASTQC, RSeQC and multiqc. Salmon 0.14.1 was used to quantify gene expression levels as transcripts per million (TPM). Principal component analysis suggested that trial, library batch, sequencing batch, treatment regimen and sex did not drive transcriptomic profiles. Through TCRdb reprocessing, the reads give one entry per CDR3 protein sequence; DNA is omitted. The V and J calls and clone size are TCRdb's, not the authors'. The sample table records about 130 distinct CDR3 sequences; 96% of these occur just once. 10% to 13% of the sample is held by the ten biggest clonotypes.

The time point label corresponds to: major or complete molecular response after front-line TKI therapy. Some 15 CML patients made up the patient cohort, and matched post-remission samples were retrieved for a subset of those patients. The investigation overall reported the following: Blood cell composition varied strongly between timepoints, moving from enrichment of myeloid progenitors at diagnosis to enrichment of mature lymphoid cells at remission. At remission, blood cell composition had been reconfigured so that it resembled normal controls enriched in lymphoid cells.

Sequenced here: PBMCs or total blood leukocytes (not recorded which), sampled during remission. The receptor comes from an adult with chronic myeloid leukemia.

The CDR3 sequence is CASRWEGEQFF. Recombination linked TRBV28 to TRBJ2-1; the TRBD2 assignment by TCRdb is unverifiable without DNA. CDR3 length: 11 amino acids, cysteine to phenylalanine. This entry has no DNA. CDR1 and CDR2, looked up from the germline V gene, are MDHEN and SYDVKM.